This record concerns one T cell receptor beta chain sequence. No antigen is known for it. Both iRepertoire HTBI primers and Arm-PCR of CDR3 regions were used to build the TCR beta libraries. Original handling: From all samples, identification returned some 13 TRBJ and just over 60 TRBV segments. MiXCR, applied by TCRdb to the multiplex PCR reads, yields one record per CDR3 protein. TCRdb, not the authors, supplied the V and J calls. The table has about 310,000 distinct CDR3 sequences, 22% seen once. These data come from a study of regulatory T cells in long-lasting Graves disease. Study background: Persistent cases were those of Graves' disease that involved over 5 years of antithyroid drugs with positive TSH receptor antibodies.

Germline V gene sequence: CDR1 MNHEY, CDR2 SVGEGT. Trimming removed 3 bases at V and 2 bases at J, with 17 bases between. The CDR3 covers 16 residues. Study-level points and caveats: With persistent disease, TRBV28, TRBJ1-2 and TRBJ2-5 were the favored segments.

Sample time point: persistent/refractory GD, antithyroid drugs over 5 years with positive TRAb. Isolated PBMC RNA provided the starting material for the TCR library. Sequences were derived from peripheral blood mononuclear cells (PBMCs), sampled when the disease was refractory, from a patient treated with antithyroid drugs. The gene calls are TRBV6-2 or TRBV6-3 and TRBJ2-7; D is undetermined. This sequence was found in a female donor with Graves disease. The CDR3 loop is CASSYIGLETTYEQYF. CDR3 sequence (DNA): TGTGCCAGCAGTTATATCGGGCTAGAAACCACCTACGAGCAGTACTTC.